This is a list of T cell receptor beta chains from one sample in a study of T-cell memory formation after mild COVID-19. TCRdb called the 5' RACE reads again in MiXCR, with one record for every CDR3 protein. The data show more than 300,000 distinct CDR3 sequences, about 13% seen once. The sequenced sample consisted of PBMCs or a T cell subset sorted from them (not recorded which). The source is a man aged 18 to 30 who had mild COVID-19 (a few samples of this study predate the infection). Cell type and time point are not known. Both conserved end residues are part of each CDR3. The D gene is left open where the match is weak. Rows give clone size only sometimes, using once, few, many, or a class for an expanded clone.

TRBJ2-1	TRBV6-5	TRBD2	.	TGTGCCAGCAGGGCCGGGGGTAGCGGGGCATCTGAGCAGTTCTTC	CASRAGGSGASEQFF
TRBJ1-5	TRBV28	TRBD1	few	TGTGCCAGCAGTCCCCCTTCAGGGGGCCGCCAGCATTTT	CASSPPSGGRQHF
TRBJ2-7	TRBV12-3/TRBV12-4	.	many	TGTGCCAGCAGCGACAGACCCTACGAGCAGTACTTC	CASSDRPYEQYF
TRBJ1-6	TRBV7-9	.	.	TGTGCCAGCAGTCTCCTGGGGGGAAAATCACCCCTCCACTTT	CASSLLGGKSPLHF
TRBJ2-5	TRBV29-1	.	few	TGCAGCTCGACCAGGGGGGGATGGCAAGAGACCCAGTACTTC	CSSTRGGWQETQYF
TRBJ2-4	TRBV28	TRBD1	few	TGTGCCAGCAGCCTCTTGGGGACAGGGACTAAACTAGCCAAAAACATTCAGTACTTC	CASSLLGTGTKLAKNIQYF
TRBJ1-4	TRBV28	TRBD1	few	TGTGCCAGCAGCCTCCCATTCCGGGACAGCTTGGGGGAAAAACTGTTTTTT	CASSLPFRDSLGEKLFF
TRBJ1-6	TRBV4-3	.	many	TGCGCCAGCAGCCAAGATGTTTCCTCACCCCTCCACTTT	CASSQDVSSPLHF
TRBJ2-3	TRBV10-2	.	.	TGCGCCAGCAGGGGAGGGGCAGGGGGCACAGATACGCAGTATTTT	CASRGGAGGTDTQYF
TRBJ1-2	TRBV29-1	.	.	TGCAGCGTTGTCGGGTCAACCGAGTATGGCTACACCTTC	CSVVGSTEYGYTF
TRBJ2-1	TRBV6-1	.	few	TGTGCCAGCAGTGAAGCCCACCTCCGCTCCTACAATGAGCAGTTCTTC	CASSEAHLRSYNEQFF
TRBJ1-4	TRBV5-1	TRBD1	many	TGCGCCAGCAGCGTTGTTCCTCCGGGACAGGAGCAACATGAAAAACTGTTTTTT	CASSVVPPGQEQHEKLFF
TRBJ1-4	TRBV10-1	.	many	TGCGCCGTACCCCGCTGTACCTACGGGGAAAAACTGTTTTTT	CAVPRCTYGEKLFF
TRBJ2-2	TRBV20-1	.	.	TGCAGTGCCTTCGACTCCACCGGGGAGCTGTTTTTT	CSAFDSTGELFF
TRBJ2-3	TRBV4-3	TRBD2	few	TGCGCCAGCAGCCGGGTGACAGCGGGGGGGCCGGTTGAGGCAGATACGCAGTATTTT	CASSRVTAGGPVEADTQYF
TRBJ2-4	TRBV28	.	.	TGTGCCAGCAGTTTGGAGTCGGGGGGCGCCCTAGCCAAAAACATTCAGTACTTC	CASSLESGGALAKNIQYF
TRBJ1-1	TRBV30	TRBD1	few	TGTGCCTGGAGTGTACTAGACAGGGGCCGAACTGAAGCTTTCTTT	CAWSVLDRGRTEAFF
TRBJ2-5	TRBV25-1	TRBD1	.	TGTGCCAGCAGTGAGGCAGGGGGCGCGACGGAGACCCAGTACTTC	CASSEAGGATETQYF
TRBJ1-4	TRBV6-6	.	.	TGTGCCAGCGGCGTGTCAGCAGAAAAACTGTTTTTT	CASGVSAEKLFF
TRBJ1-1	TRBV6-5	TRBD1	few	TGTGCCAGCACCAAGGGGGCAAGTACTGAAGCTTTCTTT	CASTKGASTEAFF
TRBJ2-1	TRBV29-1	TRBD2	.	TGCAGCGTTATTGGGACTAGCGGGGGATACAATGAGCAGTTCTTC	CSVIGTSGGYNEQFF
TRBJ2-2	TRBV3-1	.	many	TGTGCCAGCAGCCCGAGGGTTCTCTCCGGGGAGCTGTTTTTT	CASSPRVLSGELFF
TRBJ1-6	TRBV27	TRBD1	few	TGTGCCAGCAGTTTATCGGCACAGGGGCATTCACCCCTCCACTTT	CASSLSAQGHSPLHF
TRBJ2-5	TRBV11-2	.	.	TGTGCCAGCAGCTTTCGGGGAAGGGAGACCCAGTACTTC	CASSFRGRETQYF
TRBJ2-1	TRBV7-9	TRBD2	many	TGTGCCAGCAGTCCTAGCGGGAAACCGCTATACAATGAGCAGTTCTTC	CASSPSGKPLYNEQFF
TRBJ1-5	TRBV20-1	TRBD1	few	TGCAGTGCCGGACAGGGGGCCAGCAATCAGCCCCAGCATTTT	CSAGQGASNQPQHF
TRBJ2-3	TRBV10-3	TRBD2	.	TGTGCCATCAGTGACACAGCGGGGGGGCCACCAGATACGCAGTATTTT	CAISDTAGGPPDTQYF
TRBJ1-6	TRBV4-3	.	.	TGCGCCAGCAGCCAAGAAAGAGCAGGGAACAATTCACCCCTCCACTTT	CASSQERAGNNSPLHF
TRBJ1-5	TRBV10-2	.	.	TGCGCCAGCAGTGCCAGCCCCAATCAGCCCCAGCATTTT	CASSASPNQPQHF
TRBJ2-2	TRBV4-1	TRBD1	.	TGCGCCAGCAGCCCCCCGGCGACAGGGGGTCACGGGGAGCTGTTTTTT	CASSPPATGGHGELFF
TRBJ2-6	TRBV4-2	TRBD1	many	TGTGCCAGCAGCCAAGATCGGGACAGCTCTGGGGCCAACGTCCTGACTTTC	CASSQDRDSSGANVLTF
TRBJ2-3	TRBV9	.	many	TGTGCCAGCCGCGGGACGACACCAGATACGCAGTATTTT	CASRGTTPDTQYF
TRBJ2-3	TRBV7-2	.	many	TGTGCCAGCAGCTTAAATCCGACGGGGGATACGCAGTATTTT	CASSLNPTGDTQYF
TRBJ2-5	TRBV3-1	.	.	TGTGCCAGCAGCCAGAGGTTCAGGGTCGAGACCCAGTACTTC	CASSQRFRVETQYF
TRBJ2-5	TRBV4-1	TRBD2	.	TGCGCCAGCAGCCAAGTAGGACTAGCGGGGGGCTTGGCAGAGACCCAGTACTTC	CASSQVGLAGGLAETQYF
TRBJ2-1	TRBV5-1	TRBD2	.	TGCGCCAGCAGCTTGGGATCTAGCGGGAAGAGCTCCTACAATGAGCAGTTCTTC	CASSLGSSGKSSYNEQFF
TRBJ1-3	TRBV12-3/TRBV12-4	.	.	TGTGCCAGCGAGTTTGGGGTCGGGAGGAGCACCATATATTTT	CASEFGVGRSTIYF
TRBJ2-1	TRBV7-6	.	few	TGTGCCAGCAGCTTAGAATCGGGCAGCCTACCGAATGAGCAGTTCTTC	CASSLESGSLPNEQFF
TRBJ2-5	TRBV10-3	.	few	TGTGCCATCAGTGAGCCTATGGCGGGAGAGACCCAGTACTTC	CAISEPMAGETQYF
TRBJ1-5	TRBV20-1	TRBD1	.	TGCAGTGCGAGCCCGGGACAGGGGGCTTTTGGCAATCAGCCCCAGCATTTT	CSASPGQGAFGNQPQHF
TRBJ1-6	TRBV7-2	.	many	TGTGCCAGCAGCTTTTTGGGGGCAGGACCCGCACCCCTCCACTTT	CASSFLGAGPAPLHF
TRBJ2-4	TRBV12-3/TRBV12-4	.	.	TGTGCCAGCAGTTTGCCTAGGGCATTTCAGTACTTC	CASSLPRAFQYF
TRBJ2-1	TRBV7-2	.	many	TGTGCCAGCAGCTTAGAGTCCGACGGAAGGGGGTTAGTGAATGAGCAGTTCTTC	CASSLESDGRGLVNEQFF
TRBJ2-3	TRBV12-3/TRBV12-4	.	.	TGTGCCAGCAGTTTTGTCAACAGCCCACCAGATACGCAGTATTTT	CASSFVNSPPDTQYF
TRBJ1-6	TRBV5-1	.	many	TGCGCCAGCAGCTTTACGGGGGTTTCGTCCGATTCACCCCTCCACTTT	CASSFTGVSSDSPLHF
TRBJ1-1	TRBV7-6	.	.	TGTGCCAGCAGCTTAGGCCTCGAGAACACTGAAGCTTTCTTT	CASSLGLENTEAFF
TRBJ1-2	TRBV4-1	.	few	TGCGCCAGCAGCCAAGTCCTTGTGGGGTTCTACACCTTC	CASSQVLVGFYTF
TRBJ1-2	TRBV18	.	.	TGTGCCAGCTCACCGGAATCTTTAGGCTACACCTTC	CASSPESLGYTF
TRBJ1-1	TRBV20-1	.	.	TGCAGTGCTAGAACCCTTGACACAACGAACACTGAAGCTTTCTTT	CSARTLDTTNTEAFF
TRBJ1-1	TRBV27	.	.	TGTGCCAGCAGTTCCGACAGCACCTCTGAAGCTTTCTTT	CASSSDSTSEAFF
TRBJ1-2	TRBV7-2	.	few	TGTGCCAGCAGCCACAGCCCGGGACAAAGCTATGGCTACACCTTC	CASSHSPGQSYGYTF
TRBJ2-2	TRBV12-3/TRBV12-4	TRBD1	many	TGTGCCAGCAGTCCAGGGGGCCCAACCGGGGAGCTGTTTTTT	CASSPGGPTGELFF
TRBJ2-7	TRBV11-2	TRBD1	few	TGTGCCAGCAGCCCTTGGACAGGGGAAGGAGAGCAGTACTTC	CASSPWTGEGEQYF
TRBJ2-3	TRBV7-3	TRBD1	once	TGTGCCAGCAGCCGAGGACAGGCTACCGACACAGATACGCAGTATTTT	CASSRGQATDTDTQYF